This is a list of T cell receptor beta chains from one sample in a study of regulatory T cells in long-lasting Graves disease. Via MiXCR, TCRdb re-called the multiplex PCR reads, giving one row per CDR3 protein. The sample contains a few hundred thousand distinct CDR3 sequences, around 23% of which appear only once. Sequenced material: peripheral blood mononuclear cells (PBMCs), taken when the disease was refractory, from a patient treated with antithyroid drugs. Receptors originate from a female donor with Graves disease. The CDR3 runs from the conserved cysteine through the conserved F or W. The D gene is left open where the match is weak. Rows may omit the clone size; those that give it use once, few, many or a size class.

d_gene,v_gene,abundance,j_gene,CDR3aa,CDR3nt
TRBD2,TRBV6-9,few,TRBJ2-2,CASSYALLAGDTGELFF,TGTGCCAGCAGTTATGCTCTTCTAGCGGGAGACACCGGGGAGCTGTTTTTT
NA,TRBV27,NA,TRBJ2-7,CASSFGLAPGEQYF,TGTGCCAGCAGTTTCGGATTAGCCCCGGGCGAGCAGTACTTC
TRBD2,TRBV5-1,NA,TRBJ2-5,CASSSPTGGVARETQYF,TGCGCCAGCAGCTCCCCCACGGGGGGGGTCGCGCGAGAGACCCAGTACTTC
NA,TRBV7-9,few,TRBJ2-5,CASSLAGDLGKETQYF,TGTGCCAGCAGCTTAGCGGGAGACTTGGGAAAAGAGACCCAGTACTTC
NA,TRBV29-1,many,TRBJ1-2,CSVPLGYGYTF,TGCAGCGTCCCCTTAGGCTATGGCTACACCTTC
NA,TRBV7-2,many,TRBJ1-4,CATAGGTNEKLFF,TGTGCCACCGCGGGGGGAACTAATGAAAAACTGTTTTTT
NA,TRBV7-2,NA,TRBJ1-1,CASSHRVGREASF,TGTGCCAGCAGCCACAGGGTGGGCAGGGAAGCTTCCTTT
NA,TRBV7-3,NA,TRBJ2-6,CASSSGLGGANVLTF,TGTGCCAGCAGCTCAGGGTTGGGTGGGGCCAACGTCCTGACTTTC
NA,TRBV5-1,few,TRBJ1-1,CASSVGTALNTEAFF,TGCGCCAGCAGCGTAGGGACGGCATTGAACACTGAAGCTTTCTTT
TRBD1,TRBV27,many,TRBJ1-6,CASRATGTVNSPLHF,TGTGCCAGCAGAGCTACTGGGACAGTTAATTCACCCCTCCACTTT
NA,TRBV4-1,few,TRBJ1-4,CASIGSRDEKLFF,TGCGCCAGCATCGGATCGAGGGATGAAAAACTGTTTTTT
NA,TRBV28,many,TRBJ1-6,CASSKTDNSPLHF,TGTGCCAGCAGCAAGACAGATAATTCACCCCTCCACTTT
TRBD2,TRBV3-1,NA,TRBJ2-2,CASSQDQAGGRELFF,TGTGCCAGCAGCCAAGATCAGGCGGGGGGCCGGGAGCTGTTTTTT
NA,TRBV30,many,TRBJ1-2,CASSQGSGGYTF,TGTGCCTCCAGCCAAGGGAGCGGAGGCTACACCTTC